What follows are 20 T cell receptor beta chains derived from one specimen sequenced in a study of T-cell reconstitution after alpha-beta-depleted transplantation in children. It was with unique molecular identifiers that the TCRbeta library was prepared. One entry per CDR3 protein, called by TCRdb with MiXCR from the PCR reads. The sample shows around 190,000 distinct CDR3 sequences, approximately 6.9% of them seen only once. Sequenced material: PBMCs, taken before TCRalphabeta/CD19-depleted stem cell transplant. The receptors here all came from a boy aged 2 to 10 with acute lymphoblastic leukemia, due to receive a stem cell transplant.

The V gene is TRBV10-3, the J gene TRBJ2-1; D is ambiguous. The CDR3 runs 16 residues. V lost 3 bases, J lost 6 bases, and 18 bases lay in between. Germline V gene lookup returns CDR1 ENHRY and CDR2 SYGVKD. The CDR3 loop is CAISDRAEPNFNEQFF. The CDR3 coding sequence is TGTGCCATCAGTGATAGGGCAGAGCCAAATTTCAATGAGCAGTTCTTC.

This clonotype was seen repeatedly, ten times or more. The chain employs TRBV7-2 and TRBJ2-7; TRBD1 agrees at 7 bases. V gave up 5 bases and J gave up 3 bases; unmatched junction bases: 4. Per germline, CDR1 SGHTA and CDR2 FQGNSA. The CDR3 extends over 13 amino acids. The CDR3 bases are TGTGCCAGCAGCCCGCGGACAGGCTACGAGCAGTACTTC. Its protein is CASSPRTGYEQYF.

This chain links TRBV3-1 with TRBJ2-7, with 8 bases identical to TRBD1. CDR3 length: 16 residues. Germline CDR1 and CDR2: LGHDT and YNNKEL (reference sequence). V lost 4 bases to trimming and J lost 2 bases; unmatched junction nucleotides: 10. DNA for the CDR3: TGTGCCAGCAGCCTTACCCGGGACAGGAACACCTACGAGCAGTACTTC. Translated: CASSLTRDRNTYEQYF.

This clonotype has a count of ten or more. V and J are TRBV29-1 and TRBJ2-7, with D possibly matching TRBD2 (6 bases). CDR1 and CDR2 from the germline V gene are SQVTM and ANQGSEA. The CDR3 sequence is 12 residues long. The ends were cut back, 4 bases at V and 8 bases at J, with 15 bases in the middle. CDR3 loop: CSVGREKSQQYF. The DNA for the CDR3 is TGCAGCGTTGGACGGGAGAAATCCCAGCAGTACTTC.

In its sample, this clonotype was seen many times. The genes are TRBV27 and TRBJ2-5, with D uncertain. Germline CDR1 is MNHEY and CDR2 is SMNVEV (reference sequence). Trimming removed 5 bases from V and 5 bases from J, with 9 bases in between. CDR3 size: 12 residues. The CDR3 region is CASSLPGETQYF. The CDR3, as DNA: TGTGCCAGCAGTCTCCCCGGGGAGACCCAGTACTTC.

This clonotype was seen only a few times. The chain links TRBV4-2 to TRBJ1-1; no reliable D call. The CDR3 has 13 residues. The germline V and J ends were trimmed by 5 bases and 7 bases, with 14 bases remaining between them. Germline V CDR1 and CDR2: LGHNA, YNFKEQ. CDR3 DNA sequence: TGTGCCAGCAGCTCGGTGATGTCCGGTGAAGCTTTCTTT. This translates into CASSSVMSGEAFF.

This clonotype came up many times. The chain recombines TRBV20-1 with TRBJ1-1, with D tentatively TRBD1 (5 bases). The CDR3 has 13 residues. Germline loops: CDR1 DFQATT, CDR2 SNEGSKA (reference sequence). Trimming pared 7 bases from V and 4 bases from J, leaving 16 bases between. CDR3 protein: CSVSRDGTTEAFF. The CDR3 nucleotides are TGCAGTGTTTCGCGGGACGGGACCACTGAAGCTTTCTTT.

This clonotype was recorded at least ten times. This chain joins TRBV20-1 and TRBJ1-1; possible D gene TRBD1, 5 bases. Germline V gene sequence: CDR1 DFQATT, CDR2 SNEGSKA (reference sequence). V was clipped by 7 bases and J by 6 bases, with 15 bases between them. This CDR3 has 12 residues. The chain's CDR3 is CSVRDSGPEAFF. CDR3 coding DNA: TGCAGTGTTAGGGACTCGGGCCCTGAAGCTTTCTTT.

This clonotype was observed many times. V gene TRBV20-1 combines with J gene TRBJ2-5, with 7 positions matching TRBD1. The junction had 10 bases not matched to a gene; V was cut back by 4 bases and J by 5 bases. This CDR3 spans 14 amino acids. Germline CDR1 DFQATT, CDR2 SNEGSKA (reference sequence). CDR3 nucleotides: TGCAGTGCTACCAGACAGGGCTTTTGGGAGACCCAGTACTTC. It specifies CSATRQGFWETQYF.

There are many counts of this clonotype. The chain uses TRBV7-2 and TRBJ2-7, with 11 positions matching TRBD2. The germline gives CDR1 SGHTA, CDR2 FQGNSA. The CDR3 has 15 amino acids. Trimming took 3 bases from V and 3 from J; bases not matched to a gene: 4. CDR3 nucleotides: TGTGCCAGCAGCTTGCTCGGGACTAGCGGCTACGAGCAGTACTTC. It translates to CASSLLGTSGYEQYF. Complete variable domain (other parts from reference TRBV7-2 and TRBJ2-7): GAGVSQSPSNKVTEKGKDVELRCDPISGHTALYWYRQSLGQGLEFLIYFQGNSAPDKSGLPSDRFSAERTGGSVSTLTIQRTQQEDSAVYLCASSLLGTSGYEQYFGPGTRLTVT.

This clonotype was observed many times. The chain couples TRBV6-5 to TRBJ2-1; D not certain. In germline, CDR1 is MNHEY, CDR2 SVGAGI. CDR3 length: 15 amino acids. V was trimmed by 0 bases and J by 1 base, leaving 7 bases between them. The CDR3 region is CASSYSAFSYNEQFF. The DNA of the CDR3 is TGTGCCAGCAGTTACTCTGCGTTTTCCTACAATGAGCAGTTCTTC.

This clonotype was seen repeatedly, ten times or more. The chain has TRBV7-2 and TRBJ2-7; D could derive from TRBD1 or TRBD2 (6 bases each). V was pared by 1 base and J by 0 bases, with 10 bases between. Germline values: CDR1 SGHTA, CDR2 FQGNSA. The CDR3 has 15 amino acids. This chain's CDR3 is CASSLVGGPSYEQYF. CDR3 DNA: TGTGCCAGCAGCTTAGTAGGGGGGCCCTCCTACGAGCAGTACTTC.

This clonotype was recorded many times. The chain couples TRBV20-1 to TRBJ2-2; 8 bases agree with TRBD2. The CDR3 has 12 residues. Germline-derived CDR1 and CDR2 are DFQATT and SNEGSKA (reference sequence). V lost 5 bases, J lost 8 bases, and 4 bases stayed unmatched. Written as DNA, the CDR3 is TGCAGTGCTGGGACTAGGCGAGGGGAGCTGTTTTTT. This sequence encodes CSAGTRRGELFF.

The sample holds a few counts of this clonotype. The genes are TRBV2 and TRBJ2-7; no firm D call. Germline CDR1 and CDR2: SNHLY and FYNNEI. The CDR3 extends over 14 amino acids. Trimming took off 6 bases at V and 3 bases at J, with 15 bases between the two ends. CDR3 loop: CASRSGPPYYEQYF. The CDR3 nucleotides read TGTGCCAGCAGATCTGGACCCCCCTACTACGAGCAGTACTTC.

This clonotype was detected ten times or more. The rearrangement joins TRBV20-1 to TRBJ2-2; maybe TRBD2 (6 bases). CDR3 length: 14 amino acids. The V gene's germline CDR1 is DFQATT and CDR2 SNEGSKA (reference sequence). V was cut by 0 bases and J by 7 bases, with 12 bases left in between. DNA of the CDR3: TGCAGTGCTAGAGATCAACTAGCTGGCGGGGAGCTGTTTTTT. It encodes CSARDQLAGGELFF.

This clonotype was detected ten times or more. The chain joins TRBV4-2 to TRBJ1-4, with TRBD1 as a possible D gene (6 bases). The CDR3 runs to 16 residues. Trimming took 0 bases from V and 8 from J, leaving 16 bases between them. The germline gives CDR1 LGHNA, CDR2 YNFKEQ. The DNA of the CDR3 is TGTGCCAGCAGCCAAGATACCCAAGGGGGTGGAGAAAAACTGTTTTTT. Translation: CASSQDTQGGGEKLFF.

This clonotype has at least ten counts. This rearrangement joins TRBV29-1 to TRBJ2-1; TRBD2 matches at 12 bases. The CDR3 consists of 15 residues. V shed 3 bases, J shed 3 bases, and the junction held 3 bases outside the gene matches. The germline gives CDR1 SQVTM, CDR2 ANQGSEA. CDR3 in amino acids: CSVELAGGNYNEQFF. The CDR3 DNA is TGCAGCGTTGAGCTAGCGGGGGGGAACTACAATGAGCAGTTCTTC.

In its sample, this clonotype was seen many times. J is TRBJ2-1 and V is TRBV12-3 or TRBV12-4; 9 nucleotides align to TRBD2. CDR3 length: 15 residues. V was pared by 3 bases and J by 6 bases, with 6 bases of the junction left unmatched. CDR3 residues: CASSLRGGLLNEQFF. CDR3 in DNA: TGTGCCAGCAGTTTGCGGGGGGGCCTCCTCAATGAGCAGTTCTTC.

Ten or more counts support this clonotype. This chain joins TRBV7-8 and TRBJ1-5; D is unclear. In germline, CDR1 is SGHVS, CDR2 FQNEAQ. Trimming left V 5 bases short and J 4 bases short, with 9 bases between. The CDR3 spans 13 residues. The CDR3 loop reads CASSRPGNQPQHF. The CDR3 nucleotides are TGTGCCAGCAGCCGGCCGGGTAATCAGCCCCAGCATTTT.

The CDR3: CASSLGGQGSSGANVLTF. CDR3 coding DNA: TGCGCCAGCAGCTTGGGCGGACAGGGTTCCTCAGGGGCCAACGTCCTGACTTTC. The rearrangement uses TRBV5-1 and TRBJ2-6, with 8 positions matching TRBD1. V dropped 0 bases and J dropped 4; count of bases not matched to a gene: 9. In germline, CDR1 is SGHRS, CDR2 YFSETQ. The CDR3 extends over 18 amino acids.